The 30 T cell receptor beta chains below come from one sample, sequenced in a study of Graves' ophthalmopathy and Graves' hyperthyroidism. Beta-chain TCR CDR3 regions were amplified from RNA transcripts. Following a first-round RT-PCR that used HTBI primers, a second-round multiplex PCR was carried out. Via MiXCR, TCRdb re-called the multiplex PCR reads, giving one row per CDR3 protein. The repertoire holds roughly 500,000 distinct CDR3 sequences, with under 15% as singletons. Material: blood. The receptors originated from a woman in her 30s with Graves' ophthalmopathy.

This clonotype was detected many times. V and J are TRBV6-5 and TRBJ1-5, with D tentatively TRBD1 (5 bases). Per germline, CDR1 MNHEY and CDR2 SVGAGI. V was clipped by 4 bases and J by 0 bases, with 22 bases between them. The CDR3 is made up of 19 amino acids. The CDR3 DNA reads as TGTGCCAGCAGTTCACAACCTTCGGGGGGTGTTTATAGCAATCAGCCCCAGCATTTT. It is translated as CASSSQPSGGVYSNQPQHF.

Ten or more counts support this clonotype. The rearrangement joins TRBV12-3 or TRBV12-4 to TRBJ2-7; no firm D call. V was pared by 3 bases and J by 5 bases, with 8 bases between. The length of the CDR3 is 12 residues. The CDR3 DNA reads TGTGCCAGCAGTTTGAGCAGTGACGAGCAGTACTTC. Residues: CASSLSSDEQYF.

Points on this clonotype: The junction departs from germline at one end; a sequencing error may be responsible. This chain's CDR3 is CASIDSASGAQETKYF. The CDR3 coding sequence is TGTGCCAGCATCGACTCGGCTAGCGGGGCTCAAGAGACCAAGTACTTC. This chain connects TRBV11-3 to TRBJ2-5, with TRBD2 matching over 9 bases. The CDR3 extends over 16 amino acids. Germline V CDR1 and CDR2: SGHNT, YENEEA.

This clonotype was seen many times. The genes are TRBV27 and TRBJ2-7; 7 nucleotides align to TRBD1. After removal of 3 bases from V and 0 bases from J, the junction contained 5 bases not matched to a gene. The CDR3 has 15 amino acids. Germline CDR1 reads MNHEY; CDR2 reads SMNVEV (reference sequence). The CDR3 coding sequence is TGTGCCAGCAGTTTCGACAGGGCGGGCTCCTACGAGCAGTACTTC. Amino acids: CASSFDRAGSYEQYF.

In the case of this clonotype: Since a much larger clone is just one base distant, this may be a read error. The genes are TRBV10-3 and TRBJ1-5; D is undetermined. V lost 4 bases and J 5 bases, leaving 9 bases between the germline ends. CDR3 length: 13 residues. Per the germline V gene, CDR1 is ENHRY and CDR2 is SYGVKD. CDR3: CAISGLSDQPQHF. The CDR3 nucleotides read TGTGCCATCAGTGGATTATCCGATCAGCCCCAGCATTTT.

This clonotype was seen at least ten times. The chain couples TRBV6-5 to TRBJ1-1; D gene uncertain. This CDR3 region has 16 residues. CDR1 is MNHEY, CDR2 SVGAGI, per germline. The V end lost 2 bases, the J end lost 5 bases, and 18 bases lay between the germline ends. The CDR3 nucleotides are TGTGCCAGCAGTTACGCCGGGAGGGAAGGAAGGACTGAAGCTTTCTTT. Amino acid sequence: CASSYAGREGRTEAFF.

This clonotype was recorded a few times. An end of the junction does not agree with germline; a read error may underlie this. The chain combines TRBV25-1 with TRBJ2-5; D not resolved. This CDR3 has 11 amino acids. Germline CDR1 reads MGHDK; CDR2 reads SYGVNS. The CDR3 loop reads CASSQQETKYF. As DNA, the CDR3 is TGTGCCAGCAGCCAACAAGAGACCAAGTACTTC.

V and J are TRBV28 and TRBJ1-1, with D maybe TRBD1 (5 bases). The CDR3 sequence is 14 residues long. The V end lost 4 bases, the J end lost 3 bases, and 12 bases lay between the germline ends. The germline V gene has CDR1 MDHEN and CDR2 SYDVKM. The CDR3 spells CASSYEDIYTEAFF. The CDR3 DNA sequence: TGTGCCAGCAGTTACGAGGACATTTACACTGAAGCTTTCTTT.

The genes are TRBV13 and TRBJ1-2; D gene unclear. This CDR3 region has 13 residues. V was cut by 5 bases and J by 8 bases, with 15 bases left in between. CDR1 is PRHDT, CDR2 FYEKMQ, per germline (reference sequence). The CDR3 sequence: CASSGTPLEGYTF. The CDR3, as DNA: TGTGCCAGCAGCGGTACCCCTTTAGAGGGCTACACCTTC. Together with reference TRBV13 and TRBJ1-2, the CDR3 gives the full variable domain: AAGVIQSPRHLIKEKRETATLKCYPIPRHDTVYWYQQGPGQDPQFLISFYEKMQSDKGSIPDRFSAQQFSDYHSELNMSSLELGDSALYFCASSGTPLEGYTFGSGTRLTVV.

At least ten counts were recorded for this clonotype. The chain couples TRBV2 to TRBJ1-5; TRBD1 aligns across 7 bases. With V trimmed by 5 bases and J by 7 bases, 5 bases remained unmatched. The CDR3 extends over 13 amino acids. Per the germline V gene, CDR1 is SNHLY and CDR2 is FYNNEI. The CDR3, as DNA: TGTGCCAGCAGTCTTCAGGGGGAACAGCCCCAGCATTTT. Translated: CASSLQGEQPQHF.

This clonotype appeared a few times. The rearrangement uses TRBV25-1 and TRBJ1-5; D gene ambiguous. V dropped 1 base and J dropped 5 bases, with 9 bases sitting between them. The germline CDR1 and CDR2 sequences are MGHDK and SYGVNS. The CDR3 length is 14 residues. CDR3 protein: CASSELGPDQPQHF. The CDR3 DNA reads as TGTGCCAGCAGTGAATTAGGGCCCGATCAGCCCCAGCATTTT.

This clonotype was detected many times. For the CDR3, the DNA is TGTGCCAGCAAGCAGGGAGACACTGAAGCTTTCTTT. Translating gives CASKQGDTEAFF. V usage is TRBV12-3 or TRBV12-4 and J usage is TRBJ1-1; D possibly corresponds to TRBD1 (5 bases). V was cut by 7 bases and J by 3 bases, with 9 bases left in between. This CDR3 contains 12 residues.

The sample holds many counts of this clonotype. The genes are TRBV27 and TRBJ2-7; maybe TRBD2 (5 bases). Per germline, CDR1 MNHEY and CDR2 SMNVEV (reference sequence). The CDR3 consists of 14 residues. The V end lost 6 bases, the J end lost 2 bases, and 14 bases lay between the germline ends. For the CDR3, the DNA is TGTGCCAGCAGATGCCATTTCGGGGCCTACGAGCAGTACTTC. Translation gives CASRCHFGAYEQYF.

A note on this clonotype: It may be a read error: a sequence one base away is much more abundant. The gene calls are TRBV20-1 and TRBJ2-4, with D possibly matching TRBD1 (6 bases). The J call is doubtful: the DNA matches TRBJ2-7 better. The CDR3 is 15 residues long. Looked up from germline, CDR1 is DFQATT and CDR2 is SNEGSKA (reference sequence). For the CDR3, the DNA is TGCAGTGCAAGGGGGTCAGGTAACCCTCTCCACGAGCAGTACTTC. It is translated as CSARGSGNPLHEQYF.

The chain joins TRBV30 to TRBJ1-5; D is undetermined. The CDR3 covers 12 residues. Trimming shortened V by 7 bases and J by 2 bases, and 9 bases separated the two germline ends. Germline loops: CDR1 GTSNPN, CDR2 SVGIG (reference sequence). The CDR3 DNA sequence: TGTGCCTCGGGGAGGGGCAATCAGCCCCAGCATTTT. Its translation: CASGRGNQPQHF.

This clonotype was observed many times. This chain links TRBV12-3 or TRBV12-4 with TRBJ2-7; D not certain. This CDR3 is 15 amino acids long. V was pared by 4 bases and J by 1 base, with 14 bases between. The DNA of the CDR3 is TGTGCCAGCAGTTATATTTACGGTAGATCCTACGAGCAGTACTTC. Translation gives CASSYIYGRSYEQYF.

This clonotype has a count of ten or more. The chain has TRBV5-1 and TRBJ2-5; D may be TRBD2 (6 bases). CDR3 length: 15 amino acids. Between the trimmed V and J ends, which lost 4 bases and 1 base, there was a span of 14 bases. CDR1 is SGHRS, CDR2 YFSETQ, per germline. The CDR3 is CASSVGLLAQETQYF. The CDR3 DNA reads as TGCGCCAGCAGCGTGGGACTCCTGGCCCAAGAGACCCAGTACTTC.

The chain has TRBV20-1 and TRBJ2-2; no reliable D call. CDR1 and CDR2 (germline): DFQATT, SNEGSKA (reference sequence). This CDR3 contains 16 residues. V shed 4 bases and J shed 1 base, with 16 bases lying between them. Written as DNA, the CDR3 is TGCAGTGCTATCGGCGCCAATCCGCGGAACACCGGGGAGCTGTTTTTT. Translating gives CSAIGANPRNTGELFF.

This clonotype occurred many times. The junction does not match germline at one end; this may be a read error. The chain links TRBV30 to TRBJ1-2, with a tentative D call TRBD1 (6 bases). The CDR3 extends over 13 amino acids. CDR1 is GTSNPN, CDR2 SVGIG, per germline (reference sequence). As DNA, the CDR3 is TGTGCCCGGAGGGGGAGAGCTAACTATGGCTACACCTTC. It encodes CARRGRANYGYTF.

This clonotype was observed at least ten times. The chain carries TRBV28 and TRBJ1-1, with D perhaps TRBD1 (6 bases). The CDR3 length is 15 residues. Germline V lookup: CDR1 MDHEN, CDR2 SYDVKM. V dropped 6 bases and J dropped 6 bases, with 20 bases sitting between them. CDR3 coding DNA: TGTGCCAGCAGCTCCCAGGGGATGGGGTCAGCTGAAGCTTTCTTT. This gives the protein CASSSQGMGSAEAFF.

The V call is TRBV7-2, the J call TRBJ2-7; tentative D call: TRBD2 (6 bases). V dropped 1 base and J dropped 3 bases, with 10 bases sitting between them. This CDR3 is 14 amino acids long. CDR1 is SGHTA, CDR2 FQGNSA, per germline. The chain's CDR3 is CASSLGLGNYEQYF. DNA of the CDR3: TGTGCCAGCAGCTTAGGACTAGGAAACTACGAGCAGTACTTC.

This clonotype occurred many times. The DNA for the CDR3 is TGTGCCAGCAGCCAACCGGGACTTGGCACAGATACGCAGTATTTT. This gives the protein CASSQPGLGTDTQYF. The V and J genes are TRBV6-1 and TRBJ2-3, with a weak D call TRBD2 (6 bases). The CDR3 extends over 15 amino acids. V was clipped by 6 bases and J by 1 base, with 14 bases between them. Germline values: CDR1 MNHNS, CDR2 SASEGT.

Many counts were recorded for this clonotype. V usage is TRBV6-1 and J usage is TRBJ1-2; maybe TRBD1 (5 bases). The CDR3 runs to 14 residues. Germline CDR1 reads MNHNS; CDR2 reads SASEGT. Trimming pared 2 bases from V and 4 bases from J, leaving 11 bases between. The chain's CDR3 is CASSEHPGPYGYTF. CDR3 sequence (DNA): TGTGCCAGCAGTGAACATCCGGGGCCCTATGGCTACACCTTC.

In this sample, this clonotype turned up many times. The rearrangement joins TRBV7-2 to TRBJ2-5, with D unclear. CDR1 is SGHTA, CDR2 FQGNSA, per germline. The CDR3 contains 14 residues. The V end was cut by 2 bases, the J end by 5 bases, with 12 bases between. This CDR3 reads CASSLPVRDETQYF. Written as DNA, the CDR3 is TGTGCCAGCAGCTTACCCGTGCGAGACGAGACCCAGTACTTC.

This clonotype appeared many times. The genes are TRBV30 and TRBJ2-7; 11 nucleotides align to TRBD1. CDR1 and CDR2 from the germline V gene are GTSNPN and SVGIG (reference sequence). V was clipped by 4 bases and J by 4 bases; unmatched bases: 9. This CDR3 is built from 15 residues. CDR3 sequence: CAWTGGDRGFYEQYF. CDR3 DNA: TGTGCCTGGACCGGGGGGGACAGGGGGTTTTACGAGCAGTACTTC.

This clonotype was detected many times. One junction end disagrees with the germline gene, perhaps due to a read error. The CDR3 nucleotides are TGTGCCAGCAGCTTAAGCACTGAAGTTTTCTTT. As protein: CASSLSTEVFF. The V call is TRBV7-9, the J call TRBJ1-1; no clear D. The germline V gene encodes CDR1 SEHNR and CDR2 FQNEAQ (reference sequence). The CDR3 sequence is 11 residues long. Full variable domain (rest looked up from reference TRBV7-9 and TRBJ1-1): DTGVSQNPRHKITKRGQNVTFRCDPISEHNRLYWYRQTLGQGPEFLTYFQNEAQLEKSRLLSDRFSAERPKGSFSTLEIQRTEQGDSAMYLCASSLSTEVFFGQGTRLTVV.

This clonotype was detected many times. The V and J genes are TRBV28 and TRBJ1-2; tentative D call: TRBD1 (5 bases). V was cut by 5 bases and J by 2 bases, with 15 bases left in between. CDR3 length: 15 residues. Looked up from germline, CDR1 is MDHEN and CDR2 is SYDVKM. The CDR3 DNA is TGTGCCAGCAGTAAATGGAACCGGGACAACTATGGCTACACCTTC. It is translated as CASSKWNRDNYGYTF.

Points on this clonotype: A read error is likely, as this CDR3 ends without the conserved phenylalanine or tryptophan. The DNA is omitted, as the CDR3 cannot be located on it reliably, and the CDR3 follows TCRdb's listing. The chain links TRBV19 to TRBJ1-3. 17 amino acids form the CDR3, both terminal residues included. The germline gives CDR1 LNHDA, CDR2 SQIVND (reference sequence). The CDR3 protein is CASTNIKSTGSGNTIWL.

The CDR3 reads CASSTGGLQETQYF. The CDR3 DNA is TGTGCCAGCAGTACAGGGGGGTTACAAGAGACCCAGTACTTC. The J gene is TRBJ2-5, the V gene TRBV12-3 or TRBV12-4; 8 positions agree with TRBD1. The CDR3 loop spans 14 amino acids. After removal of 5 bases from V and 2 bases from J, the junction contained 4 bases not matched to a gene.

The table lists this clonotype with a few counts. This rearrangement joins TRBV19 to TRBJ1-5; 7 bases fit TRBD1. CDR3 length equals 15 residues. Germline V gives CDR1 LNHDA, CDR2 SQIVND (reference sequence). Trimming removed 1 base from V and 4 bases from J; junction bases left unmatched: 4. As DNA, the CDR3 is TGTGCCAGTAGTATAGTTGTACAGGGGAATCAGCCCCAGCATTTT. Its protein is CASSIVVQGNQPQHF.